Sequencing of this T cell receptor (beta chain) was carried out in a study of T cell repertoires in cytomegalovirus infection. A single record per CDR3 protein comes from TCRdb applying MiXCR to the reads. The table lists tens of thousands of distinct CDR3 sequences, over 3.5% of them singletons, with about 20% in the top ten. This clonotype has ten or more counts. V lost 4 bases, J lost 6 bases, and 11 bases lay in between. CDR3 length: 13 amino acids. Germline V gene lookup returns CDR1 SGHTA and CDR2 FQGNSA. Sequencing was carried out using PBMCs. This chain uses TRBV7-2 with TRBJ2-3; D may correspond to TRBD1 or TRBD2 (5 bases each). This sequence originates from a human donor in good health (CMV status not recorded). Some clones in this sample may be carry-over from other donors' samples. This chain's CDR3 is CASSWGSEDTQYF. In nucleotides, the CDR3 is TGTGCCAGCAGCTGGGGGTCAGAGGATACGCAGTATTTT.